Listed below are T cell receptor beta chains from one sample, sequenced in a study of cytomegalovirus exposure and HLA in healthy donors. Here immunoSEQ multiplex PCR was the method, and the copy in TCRdb shows in-frame clones only, minus some. This sample has roughly 150,000 clones, with around 89% found just once. The sequenced material came from PBMCs. The receptors shown here come from a man aged 18 to 29 in good health and CMV-seronegative. CDR3s include the opening cysteine and the closing phenylalanine or tryptophan. A D gene is named only where the DNA matches it firmly.

>.|TRBV6-5|TRBJ1-2
CASSYSASPSGGYTF
>.|TRBV4-3|TRBJ1-1
CASSQEHNTEAFF
>.|TRBV4-2|TRBJ2-7
CASSQGGGAENYEQYF
>.|TRBV7-2|TRBJ2-5
CASSSQPGASGMETQYF
>TRBD1|TRBV6-5|TRBJ1-1
CASSRTGGAPVEAFF
>TRBD2|TRBV5-1|TRBJ2-3
CASSSPPGLAVTDTQYF
>.|TRBV27|TRBJ2-1
CASSRFGTEGYGEQFF
>TRBD2|TRBV19|TRBJ2-3
CASSRLAGGRGTDTQYF
>TRBD1|TRBV28|TRBJ1-2
CASSPGTGVYGYTF
>.|TRBV6-5|TRBJ2-3
CASRLAGVNTQYF
>.|TRBV11-2|TRBJ2-7
CASSLGAVEQYF
>.|TRBV19|TRBJ1-1
CASRQGYTEAFF
>.|TRBV5-1|TRBJ2-4
CASSLAGDIAKNIQYF
>.|TRBV30|TRBJ2-1
CAWIVSEGDYNEQFF
>.|TRBV19|TRBJ2-7
CASSTPGLSYEQYF
>TRBD1|TRBV19|TRBJ2-5
CASGQGGQETQYF
>.|TRBV30|TRBJ1-4
CAGLNEKLFF
>.|TRBV19|TRBJ2-3
CASSYSRGSGITDTQYF
>.|TRBV5-1|TRBJ2-2
CASSLGGTDTGELFF
>.|TRBV6-1|TRBJ2-7
CASVRAGFYEQYF
>TRBD2|TRBV5-6|TRBJ2-5
CASKGPAGGPRETQYF
>.|TRBV10-2|TRBJ1-4
CASSGLQESFNEKLFF
>.|TRBV5-1|TRBJ2-1
CASSALSERNNEQFF
>.|TRBV7-2|TRBJ1-5
CASSKERGNQPQHF
>TRBD1|TRBV7-9|TRBJ1-1
CASSSEDRVVSNTEAFF
>.|TRBV10-3|TRBJ1-2
CAIRGTMGGYTF
>TRBD1|TRBV5-8|TRBJ2-2
CASSADRGGLPGELFF
>.|TRBV11-2|TRBJ2-7
CASSLDGAGYEQYF